Below are 26 T cell receptor beta chains sequenced from a single sample in a study of radiotherapy plus CTLA-4 blockade in lung cancer. Produced via immunoSEQ multiplex PCR; TCRdb's table is partial and in-frame only. The sample yields about 43,000 clones, 65% to 70% seen once. Sequenced here: peripheral blood, sampled from a patient treated with radiotherapy plus ipilimumab. The receptors were gathered from a human donor with non-small cell lung cancer who had a partial response to radiotherapy plus ipilimumab.

V usage is TRBV5-1 and J usage is TRBJ2-3; D possibly corresponds to TRBD1 (5 bases). The CDR3 sequence is 15 residues long. In germline, CDR1 is SGHRS, CDR2 YFSETQ. The V and J ends lost 4 bases and 2 bases respectively, with 14 bases between them. The CDR3 here is CASSIGRAPTDTQYF. The CDR3 region has the DNA TGCGCCAGCAGCATTGGCAGGGCTCCCACAGATACGCAGTATTTT.

The V and J genes are TRBV5-1 and TRBJ2-1; D might be TRBD2 (6 bases). This CDR3 comprises 14 residues. The ends were cut back, 4 bases at V and 0 bases at J, with 8 bases in the middle. Germline V gene lookup returns CDR1 SGHRS and CDR2 YFSETQ. CDR3 protein: CASSGGNSYNEQFF. The CDR3, as DNA: TGCGCCAGCAGCGGGGGGAACTCCTACAATGAGCAGTTCTTC.

This clone was counted between two and nine times. The V gene is TRBV6-1, the J gene TRBJ2-2; TRBD2 is a possible D gene (6 bases). From germline, CDR1 is MNHNS and CDR2 SASEGT. The V gene lost 7 bases and the J gene lost 4 bases, with 13 bases spanning the gap. The CDR3 loop spans 14 amino acids. The CDR3 sequence is CASNPGLTTGELFF. DNA for the CDR3: TGTGCCAGCAACCCGGGACTTACCACCGGGGAGCTGTTTTTT.

The chain combines TRBV7-2 with TRBJ2-7; TRBD2 matches 10 bases. The V gene's germline CDR1 is SGHTA and CDR2 FQGNSA. The V segment lost 5 bases and the J segment 9 bases; nucleotides outside the gene matches: 7. The CDR3 extends over 13 amino acids. In nucleotides, the CDR3 is TGTGCCAGCAGCCCCAGCGGGGGGGAGCTGCAGTACTTC. Translated: CASSPSGGELQYF.

The V call is TRBV27, the J call TRBJ1-1; 8 bases fit TRBD1. Unmatched junction bases numbered 11, after V lost 0 bases and J lost 5 bases. Germline CDR1 reads MNHEY; CDR2 reads SMNVEV (reference sequence). The CDR3 is 17 residues long. The CDR3 is CASSLSRRDRLGTEAFF. The CDR3 region has the DNA TGTGCCAGCAGTTTATCTAGGCGGGACAGGCTGGGAACTGAAGCTTTCTTT.

The chain combines TRBV12-5 with TRBJ1-5; perhaps TRBD1 as D (6 bases). Germline CDR1 reads LGHNT; CDR2 reads FRNRAP. V lost 4 bases, J lost 5 bases, and 12 bases lay in between. The CDR3 has 14 amino acids. The CDR3 sequence: CASGSGVGDQPQHF. The DNA of the CDR3 is TGTGCTAGTGGTTCAGGGGTGGGAGATCAGCCCCAGCATTTT.

This chain connects TRBV6-5 to TRBJ1-3; D perhaps matches TRBD1 (5 bases). The ends were cut back, 4 bases at V and 3 bases at J, with 16 bases in the middle. CDR3 length: 16 amino acids. CDR1 MNHEY and CDR2 SVGAGI come from the germline V gene. DNA for the CDR3: TGTGCCAGCAGTTCTAGTTGGGGGGAGTTTGGAAACACCATATATTTT. Protein: CASSSSWGEFGNTIYF.

The chain has TRBV5-4 and TRBJ2-1, with TRBD2 matching over 15 bases. From germline, CDR1 is SGHNT and CDR2 YYREEE (reference sequence). Losses at the gene ends were 4 bases for V and 11 bases for J; bases not matched to a gene: 4. This CDR3 spans 14 amino acids. CDR3 sequence: CASSAGLAGGQQFF. The CDR3 bases are TGTGCCAGCAGCGCCGGACTAGCGGGGGGGCAGCAGTTCTTC.

This clone was recorded a few times. The V gene is TRBV7-3, the J gene TRBJ1-6; no firm D call. The V gene's germline CDR1 is SGHTA and CDR2 FQGTGA. CDR3 size: 15 residues. The V end lost 1 base, the J end lost 10 bases, and 14 bases lay between the germline ends. For the CDR3, the DNA is TGTGCCAGCAGCTTAAGGCCTAGTCTTGGGTCACCCCTCCACTTT. Translation: CASSLRPSLGSPLHF.

This chain links TRBV5-1 with TRBJ2-6; unclear D gene. The V and J ends lost 0 bases and 4 bases respectively, with 5 bases between them. The CDR3 loop spans 14 amino acids. CDR1 is SGHRS and CDR2 is YFSETQ in the germline V gene. The CDR3 is CASSLDQGANVLTF. CDR3 bases: TGCGCCAGCAGCTTGGATCAAGGGGCCAACGTCCTGACTTTC.

The chain joins TRBV5-4 to TRBJ2-1, with 11 nucleotides matching TRBD2. In germline, CDR1 is SGHNT, CDR2 YYREEE (reference sequence). Unmatched junction bases numbered 10, after V lost 4 bases and J lost 4 bases. The CDR3 length is 17 residues. The CDR3 DNA reads TGTGCCAGCAGCGCCCGCCCACTAGCGGGAGAGTACAATGAGCAGTTCTTC. Translation: CASSARPLAGEYNEQFF. Based on the CDR3 plus reference TRBV5-4 and TRBJ2-1, the full variable domain is ETGVTQSPTHLIKTRGQQVTLRCSSQSGHNTVSWYQQALGQGPQFIFQYYREEENGRGNFPPRFSGLQFPNYSSELNVNALELDDSALYLCASSARPLAGEYNEQFFGPGTRLTVL.

This clone was counted between two and nine times. The chain couples TRBV27 to TRBJ2-1; D remains ambiguous. Trimming took 0 bases from V and 0 from J, leaving 9 bases between them. Germline assignment: CDR1 MNHEY and CDR2 SMNVEV (reference sequence). The CDR3 spans 16 residues. CDR3 DNA sequence: TGTGCCAGCAGTTTATCGGCTAGTAGCTCCTACAATGAGCAGTTCTTC. It specifies CASSLSASSSYNEQFF.

This chain uses TRBV19 with TRBJ2-5; D possibly corresponds to TRBD2 (6 bases). CDR1 is LNHDA, CDR2 SQIVND, per germline (reference sequence). This CDR3 spans 16 amino acids. V was cut by 3 bases and J by 5 bases, with 19 bases left in between. This chain's CDR3 is CASSIAGTLAGETQYF. The CDR3 bases are TGTGCCAGTAGTATCGCGGGGACTTTGGCGGGTGAGACCCAGTACTTC.

The V call is TRBV9, the J call TRBJ1-2, with 9 nucleotides matching TRBD1. The V segment lost 3 bases and the J segment 7 bases; nucleotides outside the gene matches: 7. Germline V gene lookup returns CDR1 SGDLS and CDR2 YYNGEE. CDR3 length: 14 residues. The CDR3 loop is CASSAGTGYGGYTF. In DNA form, the CDR3 reads TGTGCCAGCAGCGCCGGGACAGGGTATGGTGGCTACACCTTC.

The chain couples TRBV10-3 to TRBJ1-5; D gene unclear. This CDR3 has 14 residues. The germline gives CDR1 ENHRY, CDR2 SYGVKD. V gave up 0 bases and J gave up 4 bases, with 7 bases separating them. The CDR3 region has the DNA TGTGCCATCAGTGAGTCCGGAGGAAATCAGCCCCAGCATTTT. It specifies CAISESGGNQPQHF.

V is TRBV4-1 and J is TRBJ1-2; D uncertain. The germline CDR1 and CDR2 sequences are MGHRA and YSYEKL. Between the trimmed V and J ends, which lost 0 bases and 6 bases, there was a span of 8 bases. There are 13 residues in the CDR3. CDR3 bases: TGCGCCAGCAGCCAAGAAGCCAGGAATGGCTACACCTTC. Amino acids: CASSQEARNGYTF.

This clone is classed as medium-sized (0.01 to 0.1%). The chain recombines TRBV14 with TRBJ2-6, with D perhaps TRBD1 (5 bases). The CDR3 spans 15 residues. Germline CDR1 reads SGHDN; CDR2 reads FVKESK. V was pared by 4 bases and J by 4 bases, with 11 bases between. CDR3: CASSPTGAGANVLTF. The CDR3 DNA reads as TGTGCCAGCAGCCCTACAGGTGCCGGGGCCAACGTCCTGACTTTC.

This clone came up once. The chain carries TRBV28 and TRBJ2-5; 14 bases align to TRBD2. The trim removed 7 bases at V and 4 bases at J, leaving 11 bases unmatched. Germline CDR1 MDHEN, CDR2 SYDVKM. The CDR3 runs to 17 residues. In DNA, the CDR3 is TGTGCCAGCACCCGCCCCGGACTAGCGGGAGGTAGAGAGACCCAGTACTTC. Amino acid sequence: CASTRPGLAGGRETQYF.

A note on this clone: One end of the junction fails to match germline, which may point to a read error. The gene calls are TRBV19 and TRBJ1-1; D might be TRBD1 (5 bases). Per germline, CDR1 LNHDA and CDR2 SQIVND (reference sequence). This CDR3 contains 13 residues. CDR3 region: CASSISPAGLVSF. The CDR3 coding sequence is TGTGCCAGTAGTATATCCCCGGCAGGGCTTGTGAGCTTT.

The CDR3 loop is CASSSQTSGSTDTQYF. CDR3 coding DNA: TGCGCCAGCAGCTCCCAAACTAGCGGTAGCACAGATACGCAGTATTTT. The V gene is TRBV5-1, the J gene TRBJ2-3; 8 bases map to TRBD2. The junction had 6 bases not matched to a gene; V was cut back by 3 bases and J by 0 bases. Germline CDR1 and CDR2: SGHRS and YFSETQ. The CDR3 spans 16 residues.

This clone has more than one count but fewer than ten. The V call is TRBV6-1, the J call TRBJ1-2; 12 positions match TRBD1. The CDR3 has 14 amino acids. Trimming removed 8 bases from V and 4 bases from J; junction bases left unmatched: 5. Looked up from germline, CDR1 is MNHNS and CDR2 is SASEGT. This CDR3 is CASGGTGGSYGYTF. DNA for the CDR3: TGTGCCAGCGGGGGGACAGGGGGCTCCTATGGCTACACCTTC.

This clone has a handful of counts. J is TRBJ2-1 and V is TRBV29-1; TRBD2 matches at 10 bases. Germline CDR1 SQVTM, CDR2 ANQGSEA. The V gene end was trimmed by 6 bases and the J gene end by 9 bases; junction bases not matched to a gene: 11. The CDR3 contains 14 residues. The CDR3 spells CSVGTSGTSAEQFF. The CDR3 DNA follows: TGCAGCGTAGGGACCTCCGGGACTAGCGCTGAGCAGTTCTTC.

This sequence joins TRBV4-1 and TRBJ1-5, with 7 bases fitting TRBD1. This CDR3 spans 15 amino acids. From germline, CDR1 is MGHRA and CDR2 YSYEKL. With 0 bases clipped from V and 5 bases from J, the junction kept 4 bases outside the gene matches. The chain's CDR3 is CASSQDPRGDQPQHF. In nucleotides, the CDR3 is TGCGCCAGCAGCCAAGATCCCAGGGGGGATCAGCCCCAGCATTTT.

The chain uses TRBV6-1 and TRBJ2-1; 9 bases match TRBD1. CDR1 and CDR2 from the germline V gene are MNHNS and SASEGT. Trimming removed 4 bases from V and 0 bases from J; junction bases left unmatched: 4. The length of the CDR3 is 16 residues. Here the CDR3 DNA reads TGTGCCAGCAGTGGACAGGGGGACTACTCCTACAATGAGCAGTTCTTC. Its protein is CASSGQGDYSYNEQFF.

The V call is TRBV9, the J call TRBJ2-7; 7 bases align to TRBD1. The J segment lost 1 base and the V segment lost 0 bases, leaving 4 bases of the junction unmatched. Germline values: CDR1 SGDLS, CDR2 YYNGEE. CDR3 length: 15 residues. CDR3 region: CASSVGMTGSYEQYF. The CDR3 DNA is TGTGCCAGCAGCGTAGGGATGACAGGGTCCTACGAGCAGTACTTC.

The rearrangement joins TRBV2 to TRBJ1-2, with TRBD1 matching over 8 bases. Germline CDR1 SNHLY, CDR2 FYNNEI. CDR3 length: 13 amino acids. The V and J ends lost 5 bases and 7 bases, in that order; junction bases with no gene match: 6. This chain's CDR3 is CASSRGTGLGYTF. For the CDR3, the DNA is TGTGCCAGCAGTAGGGGGACAGGTCTTGGCTACACCTTC. Full variable domain (missing parts from reference TRBV2 and TRBJ1-2): EPEVTQTPSHQVTQMGQEVILRCVPISNHLYFYWYRQILGQKVEFLVSFYNNEISEKSEIFDDQFSVERPDGSNFTLKIRSTKLEDSAMYFCASSRGTGLGYTFGSGTRLTVV.